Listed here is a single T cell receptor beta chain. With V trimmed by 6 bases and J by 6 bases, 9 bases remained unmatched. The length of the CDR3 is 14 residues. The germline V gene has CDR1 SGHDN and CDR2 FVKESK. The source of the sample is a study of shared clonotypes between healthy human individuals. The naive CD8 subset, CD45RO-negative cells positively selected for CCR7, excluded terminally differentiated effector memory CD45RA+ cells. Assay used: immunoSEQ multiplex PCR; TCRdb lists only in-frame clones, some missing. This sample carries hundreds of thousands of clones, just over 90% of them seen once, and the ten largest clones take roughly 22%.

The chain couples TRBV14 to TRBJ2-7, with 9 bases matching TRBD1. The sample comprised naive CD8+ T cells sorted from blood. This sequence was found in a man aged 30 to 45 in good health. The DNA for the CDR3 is TGTGCCAGCAGTCGTACCGGGACAGGGACCGAGCAGTACTTC. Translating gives CASSRTGTGTEQYF.